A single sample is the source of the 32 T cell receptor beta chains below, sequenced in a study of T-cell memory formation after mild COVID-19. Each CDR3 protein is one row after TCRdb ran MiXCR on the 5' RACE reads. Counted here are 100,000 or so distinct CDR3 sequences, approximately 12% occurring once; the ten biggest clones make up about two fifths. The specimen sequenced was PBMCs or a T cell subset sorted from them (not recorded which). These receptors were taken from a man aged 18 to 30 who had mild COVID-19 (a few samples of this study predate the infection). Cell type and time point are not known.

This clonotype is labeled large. The CDR3: CASSQGTGELFF. CDR3 DNA sequence: TGTGCCAGCAGCCAGGGAACCGGGGAGCTGTTTTTT. This chain links TRBV12-3 or TRBV12-4 with TRBJ2-2, with D tentatively TRBD1 (5 bases). This CDR3 has 12 residues. V was cut by 6 bases and J by 5 bases, with 7 bases left in between.

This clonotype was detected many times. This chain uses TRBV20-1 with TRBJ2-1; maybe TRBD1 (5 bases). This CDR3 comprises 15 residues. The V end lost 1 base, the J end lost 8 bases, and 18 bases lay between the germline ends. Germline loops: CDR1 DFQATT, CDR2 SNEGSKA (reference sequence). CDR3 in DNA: TGCAGTGCTAGAGTTGACCGCAGGGTCGGAGATGAGCAGTTCTTC. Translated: CSARVDRRVGDEQFF.

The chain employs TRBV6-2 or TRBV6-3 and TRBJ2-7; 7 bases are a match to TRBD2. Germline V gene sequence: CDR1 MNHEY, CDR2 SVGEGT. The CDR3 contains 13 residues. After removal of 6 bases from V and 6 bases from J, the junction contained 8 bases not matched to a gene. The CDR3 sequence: CASSLLGGSEQYV. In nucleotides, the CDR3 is TGTGCCAGCAGCCTCCTGGGAGGGAGCGAGCAGTACGTC.

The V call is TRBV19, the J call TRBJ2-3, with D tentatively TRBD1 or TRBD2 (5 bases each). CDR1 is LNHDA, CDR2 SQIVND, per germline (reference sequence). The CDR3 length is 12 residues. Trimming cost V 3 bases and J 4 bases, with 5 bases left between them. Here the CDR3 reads CASSMGADTQYF. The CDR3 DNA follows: TGTGCCAGTAGTATGGGGGCAGATACGCAGTATTTT. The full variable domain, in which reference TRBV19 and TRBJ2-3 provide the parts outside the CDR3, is DGGITQSPKYLFRKEGQNVTLSCEQNLNHDAMYWYRQDPGQGLRLIYYSQIVNDFQKGDIAEGYSVSREKKESFPLTVTSAQKNPTAFYLCASSMGADTQYFGPGTRLTVL.

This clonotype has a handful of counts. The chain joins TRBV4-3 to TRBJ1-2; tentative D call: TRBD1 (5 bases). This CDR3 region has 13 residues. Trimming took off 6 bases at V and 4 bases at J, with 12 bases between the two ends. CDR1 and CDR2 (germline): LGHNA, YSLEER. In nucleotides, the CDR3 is TGCGCCAGCAGTCAGGGAACCGGCTATGGCTACACCTTC. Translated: CASSQGTGYGYTF.

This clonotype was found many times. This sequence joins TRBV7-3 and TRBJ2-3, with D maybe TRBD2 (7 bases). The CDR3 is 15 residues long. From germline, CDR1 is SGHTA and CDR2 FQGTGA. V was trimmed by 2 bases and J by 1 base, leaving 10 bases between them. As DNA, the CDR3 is TGTGCCAGCAGCTTAGAGGGGGGGGGCACAGATACGCAGTATTTT. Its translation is CASSLEGGGTDTQYF.

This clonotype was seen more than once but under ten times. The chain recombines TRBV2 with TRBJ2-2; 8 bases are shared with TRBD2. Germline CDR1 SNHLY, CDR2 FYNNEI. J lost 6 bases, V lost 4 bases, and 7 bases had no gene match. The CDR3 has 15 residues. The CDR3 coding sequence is TGTGCCAGCAGTGGTGCGGGACTAGAGGCCGGGGAGCTGTTTTTT. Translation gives CASSGAGLEAGELFF.

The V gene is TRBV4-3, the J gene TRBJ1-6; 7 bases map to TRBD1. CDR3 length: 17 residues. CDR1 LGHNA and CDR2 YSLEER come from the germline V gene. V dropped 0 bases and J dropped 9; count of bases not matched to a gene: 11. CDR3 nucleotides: TGCGCCAGCAGCCAAGACTACTCGGCAGGGGGAATTTCACCCCTCCACTTT. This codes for CASSQDYSAGGISPLHF.

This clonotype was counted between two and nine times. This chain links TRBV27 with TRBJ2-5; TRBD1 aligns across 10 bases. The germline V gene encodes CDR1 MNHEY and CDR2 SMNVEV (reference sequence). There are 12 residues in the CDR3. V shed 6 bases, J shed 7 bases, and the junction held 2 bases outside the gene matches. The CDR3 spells CASRTGGATQYF. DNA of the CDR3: TGTGCCAGCAGGACAGGGGGCGCGACCCAGTACTTC.

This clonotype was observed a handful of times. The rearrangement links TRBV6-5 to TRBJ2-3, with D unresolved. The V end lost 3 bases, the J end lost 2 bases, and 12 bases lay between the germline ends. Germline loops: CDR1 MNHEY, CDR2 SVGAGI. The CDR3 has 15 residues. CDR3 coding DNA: TGTGCCAGCAGTTATAGGGATCGGGTCACAGATACGCAGTATTTT. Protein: CASSYRDRVTDTQYF.

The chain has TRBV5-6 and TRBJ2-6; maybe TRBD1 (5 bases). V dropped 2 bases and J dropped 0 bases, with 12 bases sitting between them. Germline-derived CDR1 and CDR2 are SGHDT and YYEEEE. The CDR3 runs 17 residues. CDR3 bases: TGTGCCAGCAGCTTTGACACAGGCGACTCTGGGGCCAACGTCCTGACTTTC. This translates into CASSFDTGDSGANVLTF.

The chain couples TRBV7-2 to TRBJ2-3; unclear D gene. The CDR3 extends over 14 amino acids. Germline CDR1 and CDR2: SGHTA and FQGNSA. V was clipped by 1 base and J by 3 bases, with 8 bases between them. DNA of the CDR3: TGTGCCAGCAGCTTAGATTCCGGAACAGATACGCAGTATTTT. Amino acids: CASSLDSGTDTQYF.

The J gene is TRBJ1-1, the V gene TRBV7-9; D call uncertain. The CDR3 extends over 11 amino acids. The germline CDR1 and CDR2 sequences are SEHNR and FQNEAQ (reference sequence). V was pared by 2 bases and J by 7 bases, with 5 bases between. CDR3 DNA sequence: TGTGCCAGCAGCTTACAAAATGAAGCTTTCTTT. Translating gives CASSLQNEAFF.

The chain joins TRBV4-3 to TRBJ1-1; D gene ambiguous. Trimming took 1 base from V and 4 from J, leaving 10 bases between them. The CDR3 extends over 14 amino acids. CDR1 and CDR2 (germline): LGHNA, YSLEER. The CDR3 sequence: CASSQGWVGTEAFF. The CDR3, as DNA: TGCGCCAGCAGCCAAGGTTGGGTCGGCACTGAAGCTTTCTTT.

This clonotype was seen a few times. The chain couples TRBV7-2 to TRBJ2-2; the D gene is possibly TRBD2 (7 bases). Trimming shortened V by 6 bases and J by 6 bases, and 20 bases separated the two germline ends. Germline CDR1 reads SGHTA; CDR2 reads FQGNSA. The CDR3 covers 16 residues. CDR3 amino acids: CASSPPRQGGAGELFF. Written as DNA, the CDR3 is TGTGCCAGCAGTCCCCCCCGACAAGGGGGGGCCGGGGAGCTGTTTTTT.

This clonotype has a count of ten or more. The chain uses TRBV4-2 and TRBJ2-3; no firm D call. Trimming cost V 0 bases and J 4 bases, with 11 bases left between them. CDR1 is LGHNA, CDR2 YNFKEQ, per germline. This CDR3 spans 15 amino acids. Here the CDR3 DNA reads TGTGCCAGCAGCCAAGACCTCCTTATATCAGATACGCAGTATTTT. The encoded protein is CASSQDLLISDTQYF.

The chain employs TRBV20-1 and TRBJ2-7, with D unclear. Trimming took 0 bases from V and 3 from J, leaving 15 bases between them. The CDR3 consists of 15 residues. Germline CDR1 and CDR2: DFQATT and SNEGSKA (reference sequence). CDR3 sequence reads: CSARDTGSTYYEQYF. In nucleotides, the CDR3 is TGCAGTGCTAGAGATACGGGCAGCACCTACTACGAGCAGTACTTC.

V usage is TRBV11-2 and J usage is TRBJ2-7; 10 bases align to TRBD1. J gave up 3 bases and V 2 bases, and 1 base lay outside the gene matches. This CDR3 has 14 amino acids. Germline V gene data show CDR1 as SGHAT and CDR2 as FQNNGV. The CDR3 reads CASSLRTGGYEQYF. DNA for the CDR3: TGTGCCAGCAGCTTACGGACAGGGGGCTACGAGCAGTACTTC.

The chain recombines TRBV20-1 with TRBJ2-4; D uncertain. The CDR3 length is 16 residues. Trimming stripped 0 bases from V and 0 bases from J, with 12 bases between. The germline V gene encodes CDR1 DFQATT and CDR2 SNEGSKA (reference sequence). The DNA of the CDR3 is TGCAGTGCTAGAGATCGGGCAGAACTAGCCAAAAACATTCAGTACTTC. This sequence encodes CSARDRAELAKNIQYF.

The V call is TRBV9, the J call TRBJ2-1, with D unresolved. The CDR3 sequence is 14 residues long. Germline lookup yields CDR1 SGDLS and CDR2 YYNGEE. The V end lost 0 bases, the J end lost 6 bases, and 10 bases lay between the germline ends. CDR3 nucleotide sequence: TGTGCCAGCAGCGTAGGAACCATACCCAATGAGCAGTTCTTC. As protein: CASSVGTIPNEQFF.

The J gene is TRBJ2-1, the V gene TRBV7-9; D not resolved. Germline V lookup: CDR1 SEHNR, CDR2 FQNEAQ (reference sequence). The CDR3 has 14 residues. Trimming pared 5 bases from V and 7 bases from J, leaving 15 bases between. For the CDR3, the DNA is TGTGCCAGCAGCGACCCCCTCCCCGCGAATGAGCAGTTCTTC. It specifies CASSDPLPANEQFF.

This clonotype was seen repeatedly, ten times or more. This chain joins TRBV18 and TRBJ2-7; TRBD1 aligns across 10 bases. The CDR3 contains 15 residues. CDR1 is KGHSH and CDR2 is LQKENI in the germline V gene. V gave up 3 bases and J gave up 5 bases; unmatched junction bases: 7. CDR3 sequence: CASSPAGTGDHEQYV. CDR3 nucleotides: TGTGCCAGCTCACCCGCCGGGACAGGGGACCACGAGCAGTACGTC.

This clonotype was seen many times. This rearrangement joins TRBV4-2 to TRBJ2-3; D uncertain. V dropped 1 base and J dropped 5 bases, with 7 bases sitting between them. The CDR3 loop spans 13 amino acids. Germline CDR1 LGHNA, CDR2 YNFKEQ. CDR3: CASSQGPGDTQYF. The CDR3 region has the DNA TGTGCCAGCAGCCAAGGGCCTGGAGATACGCAGTATTTT.

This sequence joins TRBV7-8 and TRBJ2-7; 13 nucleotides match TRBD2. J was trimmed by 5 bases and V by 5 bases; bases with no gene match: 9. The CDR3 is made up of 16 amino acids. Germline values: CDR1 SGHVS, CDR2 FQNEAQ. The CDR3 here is CASSAPGLAGYDEQYV. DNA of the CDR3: TGTGCCAGCAGCGCTCCGGGACTAGCGGGGTACGACGAGCAGTACGTC.

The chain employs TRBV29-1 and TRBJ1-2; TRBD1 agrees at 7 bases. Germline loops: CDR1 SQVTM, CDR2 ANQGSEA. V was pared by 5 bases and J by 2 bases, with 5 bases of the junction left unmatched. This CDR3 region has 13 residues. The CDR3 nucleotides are TGCAGCGTTCCGGGACAGCTAAACTATGGCTACACCTTC. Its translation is CSVPGQLNYGYTF.

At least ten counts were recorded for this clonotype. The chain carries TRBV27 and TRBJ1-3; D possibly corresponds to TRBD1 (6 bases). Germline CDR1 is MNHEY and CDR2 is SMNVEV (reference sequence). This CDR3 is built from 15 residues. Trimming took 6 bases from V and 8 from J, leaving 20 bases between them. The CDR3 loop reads CASRQGQSLGYTIYF. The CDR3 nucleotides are TGTGCCAGCAGACAGGGACAAAGCCTTGGGTACACCATATATTTT.

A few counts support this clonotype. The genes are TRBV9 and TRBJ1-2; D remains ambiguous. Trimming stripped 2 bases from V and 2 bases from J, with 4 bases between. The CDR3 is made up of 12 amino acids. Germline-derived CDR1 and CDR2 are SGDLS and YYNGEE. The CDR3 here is CASSVTNYGYTF. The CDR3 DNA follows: TGTGCCAGCAGCGTTACGAACTATGGCTACACCTTC.

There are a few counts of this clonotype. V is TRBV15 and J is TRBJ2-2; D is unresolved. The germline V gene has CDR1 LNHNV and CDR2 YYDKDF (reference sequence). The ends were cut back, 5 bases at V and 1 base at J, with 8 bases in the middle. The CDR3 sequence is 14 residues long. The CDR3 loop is CATSGRQNTGELFF. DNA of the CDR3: TGTGCCACCAGCGGAAGACAGAACACCGGGGAGCTGTTTTTT.

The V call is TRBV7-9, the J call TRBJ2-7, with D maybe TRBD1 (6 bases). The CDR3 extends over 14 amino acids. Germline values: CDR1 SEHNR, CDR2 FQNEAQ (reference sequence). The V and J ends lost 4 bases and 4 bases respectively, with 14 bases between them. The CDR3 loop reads CASSSSGTPYEQYF. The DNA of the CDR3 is TGTGCCAGCAGCTCTTCCGGGACACCGTACGAGCAGTACTTC.

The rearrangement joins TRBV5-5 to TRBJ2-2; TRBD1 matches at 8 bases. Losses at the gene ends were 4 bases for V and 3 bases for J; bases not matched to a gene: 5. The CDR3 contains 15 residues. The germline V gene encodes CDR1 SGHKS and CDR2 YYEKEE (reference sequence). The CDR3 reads CASSNRGADTGELFF. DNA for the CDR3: TGTGCCAGCAGCAACAGGGGGGCGGACACCGGGGAGCTGTTTTTT.

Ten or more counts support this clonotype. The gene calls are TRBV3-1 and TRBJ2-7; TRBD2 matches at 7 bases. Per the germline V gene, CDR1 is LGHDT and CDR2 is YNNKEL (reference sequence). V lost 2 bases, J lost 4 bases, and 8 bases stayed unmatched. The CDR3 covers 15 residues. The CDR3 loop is CASSQHGRGAYEQYF. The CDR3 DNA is TGTGCCAGCAGCCAACATGGGAGGGGAGCGTACGAGCAGTACTTC.

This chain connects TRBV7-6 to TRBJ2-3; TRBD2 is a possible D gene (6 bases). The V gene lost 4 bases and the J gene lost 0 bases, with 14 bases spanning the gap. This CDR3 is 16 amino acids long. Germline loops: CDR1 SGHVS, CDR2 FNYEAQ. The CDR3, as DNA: TGTGCCAGCAGCTCAAGACTAAGCGGGAGCACAGATACGCAGTATTTT. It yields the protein CASSSRLSGSTDTQYF.